This T cell receptor (beta chain) came from a study of Ad26.COV2.S vaccination and SARS-CoV-2 variants. Study-wide results and limits: People who got the vaccine had more spike-specific TCR breadth than people who got placebo. Reportedly, after vaccination the spike-specific CD8+ and CD4+ T cell responses displayed substantial breadth. Recipients of either vaccine or placebo displayed similar breadth of non-spike TCRs.

Measured with immunoSEQ multiplex PCR; TCRdb has only the in-frame clones, and not every one. The sample lists fewer than 400,000 clones, 90% seen once, with 5.5% in the top ten. About this clone: Its antigen is not known.

The treatment was: over 15 received Ad26.COV2.S at low or high dose, single or two shots; five or six received placebo; per-sample allocation not given. Samples came from day 63 after the first vaccine or placebo injection. An Ad26 vector carrying the Wuhan-strain SARS-CoV-2 spike served as the vaccine. The sequence came from a person aged 18-60 years who received the Ad26.COV2.S COVID-19 vaccine or a placebo. This specimen consisted of peripheral blood, obtained in a trial of Ad26.COV2.S vaccine versus placebo.

In DNA, the CDR3 is TGTGCCAGCAGTTACTCGAGTGAGGGCATCACTGAAGCTTTCTTT. Translated, it gives CASSYSSEGITEAFF. The V gene is TRBV6-2 or TRBV6-3, the J gene TRBJ1-1; D uncertain. The germline gives CDR1 MNHEY, CDR2 SVGEGT. V dropped 0 bases and J dropped 4 bases, with 12 bases sitting between them. This CDR3 region has 15 residues.